Presented here are 8 T cell receptor beta chains from one specimen sequenced in a study of blood T cells in healthy people across ages (dated by TCRdb to about 2015). The library was produced with 5' RACE. The data were produced on an Illumina HiSeq 2500. A second PCR of roughly 7 to 12 cycles was run with a J-beta primer mix and a sample-barcoded 5' primer. Starting from the raw public reads, TCRdb applied fastp trimming at Q25, assembled clones with MiXCR and retained in-frame beta chains. Identical CDR3 protein sequences are pooled into one entry, listed with their most common genes and DNA. The sample yields fewer than 950,000 distinct CDR3 sequences; around 34% were counted once. Roughly 13% of the sample is held by the ten biggest clonotypes. Sequencing input: blood. These receptors were collected from a young man in good health.

About this clonotype itself: This may be a read error, as it is one base from a much larger clone. The gene calls are TRBV20-1 and TRBJ2-3; 7 nucleotides match TRBD2. CDR1 and CDR2 from the germline V gene are DFQATT and SNEGSKA (reference sequence). This CDR3 has 17 amino acids. V trimming: 1 base; J trimming: 0 bases; junction bases outside the gene matches: 10. The CDR3 DNA is TGCAGTGCTAGAGGGCCAGCGGGGATCTCTAGCACAGATACGCAGTATTTT. Its translation is CSARGPAGISSTDTQYF.

A few counts support this clonotype. The chain joins TRBV6-6 to TRBJ1-5, with D possibly TRBD1 on 6 matching bases. Germline CDR1 reads MNHNY; CDR2 reads SVGAGI (reference sequence). The V end lost 10 bases, the J end lost 5 bases, and 18 bases lay between the germline ends. The CDR3 extends over 14 amino acids. CDR3 nucleotide sequence: TGTGCCACCCTTCCCACAGGGTATGATCAGCCCCAGCATTTT. Encoded protein: CATLPTGYDQPQHF.

This clonotype was counted many times. The V and J genes are TRBV7-2 and TRBJ2-5; no firm D call. Trimming shortened V by 1 base and J by 4 bases, and 10 bases separated the two germline ends. In germline, CDR1 is SGHTA, CDR2 FQGNSA. The CDR3 length is 14 residues. The CDR3 DNA sequence: TGTGCCAGCAGCTTAGGGCGGACCGGAGAGACCCAGTACTTC. As protein: CASSLGRTGETQYF.

Of note for this clonotype: A much more abundant neighbour one base away suggests this may be a read error. The chain joins TRBV5-1 to TRBJ2-1, with 12 bases matching TRBD2. The length of the CDR3 is 16 residues. Germline assignment: CDR1 SGHRS and CDR2 YFSETQ. Trimming cost V 4 bases and J 4 bases; bases outside gene matches: 6. CDR3 sequence (DNA): TGCGCCAGCAGCACGAAGACTAGCGGGGGTTACAATGAGCAGTTCTTC. Amino acids: CASSTKTSGGYNEQFF.

This clonotype was detected only a few times. The chain uses TRBV5-1 and TRBJ2-2; 7 nucleotides align to TRBD2. CDR3 size: 17 residues. The J segment lost 5 bases and the V segment lost 4 bases, leaving 14 bases of the junction unmatched. Germline CDR1 reads SGHRS; CDR2 reads YFSETQ. The CDR3 sequence is CASSLPTSPPGTGELFF. Here the CDR3 DNA reads TGCGCCAGCAGCCTCCCGACTAGCCCCCCAGGTACCGGGGAGCTGTTTTTT.

The chain employs TRBV5-1 and TRBJ2-3, with a tentative D call TRBD1 (6 bases). The CDR3 has 15 residues. CDR1 and CDR2 (germline): SGHRS, YFSETQ. V was clipped by 4 bases and J by 4 bases, with 16 bases between them. CDR3 region: CASSPAGGAADTQYF. Written as DNA, the CDR3 is TGCGCCAGCAGCCCGGCTGGGGGCGCAGCAGATACGCAGTATTTT.

This clonotype was picked up many times. The genes are TRBV10-3 and TRBJ2-4, with TRBD1 matching over 8 bases. With 3 bases clipped from V and 0 bases from J, the junction kept 4 bases outside the gene matches. Per germline, CDR1 ENHRY and CDR2 SYGVKD. The CDR3 spans 16 residues. CDR3 DNA: TGTGCCATCAGTGACAGACAGGGGCTAGCCAAAAACATTCAGTACTTC. This codes for CAISDRQGLAKNIQYF.

This clonotype turned up a few times. This rearrangement joins TRBV7-8 to TRBJ2-5, with 7 bases identical to TRBD2. The CDR3 is 15 amino acids. V shed 2 bases and J 5 bases; nucleotides not matched to a gene: 8. The germline CDR1 and CDR2 sequences are SGHVS and FQNEAQ. CDR3 coding DNA: TGTGCCAGCAGCTTATCTAGCGGAGGGGTGGAGACCCAGTACTTC. Amino acids: CASSLSSGGVETQYF. The full variable domain, its missing parts supplied by reference TRBV7-8 and TRBJ2-5, is GAGVSQSPRYKVAKRGQDVALRCDPISGHVSLFWYQQALGQGPEFLTYFQNEAQLDKSGLPSDRFFAERPEGSVSTLKIQRTQQEDSAVYLCASSLSSGGVETQYFGPGTRLLVL.